One sample yielded the 10 T cell receptor beta chains listed below, sequenced in a study. Each CDR3 protein is one row after TCRdb ran MiXCR on the RT-PCR reads. The data contain approximately 720,000 distinct CDR3 sequences, 14% of them singletons. The sample comprised memory CD4+ T cells from blood. The origin of the receptors is a female donor in good health, serving as a healthy control.

The table lists this clonotype with many counts. V and J are TRBV6-1 and TRBJ2-7, with D perhaps matching TRBD1 or TRBD2 (6 bases each). V was cut by 5 bases and J by 3 bases, with 11 bases left in between. The CDR3 is 13 residues long. Germline CDR1 MNHNS, CDR2 SASEGT. CDR3 nucleotide sequence: TGTGCCAGCAGTATACAGGGAGGCTACGAGCAGTACTTC. Translated: CASSIQGGYEQYF.

This clonotype was found a few times. CDR3 region: CASSQEVSNTIYF. CDR3 DNA sequence: TGCGCCAGCAGCCAAGAAGTGTCGAACACCATATATTTT. J is TRBJ1-3 and V is TRBV4-3; D gene unclear. Germline V gives CDR1 LGHNA, CDR2 YSLEER. The CDR3 spans 13 residues. Trimming shortened V by 0 bases and J by 7 bases, and 7 bases separated the two germline ends.

This clonotype was observed a handful of times. The chain couples TRBV7-2 to TRBJ2-5; 13 bases map to TRBD2. V gave up 5 bases and J gave up 5 bases; unmatched junction bases: 11. Germline CDR1 reads SGHTA; CDR2 reads FQGNSA. The CDR3 has 17 amino acids. As DNA, the CDR3 is TGTGCCAGCAGCCTTCACAGGACTAGCGGGGGAGAGGAGACCCAGTACTTC. Translating gives CASSLHRTSGGEETQYF.

This clonotype was counted a few times. This chain joins TRBV6-1 and TRBJ2-4; TRBD1 matches at 7 bases. This CDR3 has 17 amino acids. V was pared by 1 base and J by 1 base, with 7 bases of the junction left unmatched. Germline-derived CDR1 and CDR2 are MNHNS and SASEGT. In nucleotides, the CDR3 is TGTGCCAGCAGTGAAGGGGGTACAGGGGTGGCCAAAAACATTCAGTACTTC. This codes for CASSEGGTGVAKNIQYF.

This clonotype was detected many times. The chain carries TRBV9 and TRBJ1-5; D unclear. The germline V gene has CDR1 SGDLS and CDR2 YYNGEE. V lost 2 bases, J lost 0 bases, and 9 bases lay in between. This CDR3 spans 15 amino acids. CDR3 in amino acids: CASSVSDNSNQPQHF. In DNA form, the CDR3 reads TGTGCCAGCAGCGTGAGTGATAATAGCAATCAGCCCCAGCATTTT. The complete variable domain, with remaining parts taken from reference TRBV9 and TRBJ1-5, reads DSGVTQTPKHLITATGQRVTLRCSPRSGDLSVYWYQQSLDQGLQFLIQYYNGEERAKGNILERFSAQQFPDLHSELNLSSLELGDSALYFCASSVSDNSNQPQHFGDGTRLSIL.

There are a few counts of this clonotype. The CDR3 region has the DNA TGTGCCAGCAGCTTACGTGCTAACTATGGCTACACCTTC. Translating gives CASSLRANYGYTF. V usage is TRBV5-6 and J usage is TRBJ1-2; D unclear. Germline V gene sequence: CDR1 SGHDT, CDR2 YYEEEE. The CDR3 is 13 residues long. Trimming took off 2 bases at V and 0 bases at J, with 5 bases between the two ends.

This clonotype was seen only a few times. The chain uses TRBV20-1 and TRBJ1-5, with D tentatively TRBD1 (5 bases). V lost 0 bases and J 4 bases, leaving 10 bases between the germline ends. CDR3 length: 14 amino acids. Germline CDR1 and CDR2: DFQATT and SNEGSKA (reference sequence). CDR3 sequence (DNA): TGCAGTGCTAGAGATCGGACACCGAATCAGCCCCAGCATTTT. Its protein is CSARDRTPNQPQHF.

This clonotype was observed at least ten times. The gene calls are TRBV7-2 and TRBJ2-2; D is ambiguous. The CDR3 runs to 14 residues. The germline V and J ends were trimmed by 5 bases and 3 bases, with 10 bases remaining between them. The germline CDR1 and CDR2 sequences are SGHTA and FQGNSA. The CDR3 protein is CASSPFWDTGELFF. The CDR3 DNA is TGTGCCAGCAGCCCGTTCTGGGACACCGGGGAGCTGTTTTTT.

This rearrangement joins TRBV19 to TRBJ2-3; D is perhaps TRBD1 or TRBD2 (6 bases each). The V end was cut by 6 bases, the J end by 6 bases, with 19 bases between. CDR1 LNHDA and CDR2 SQIVND come from the germline V gene (reference sequence). The CDR3 has 15 amino acids. Written as DNA, the CDR3 is TGTGCCAGTAGGAAGGGGGGTCAGGCGTTCGATACGCAGTATTTT. This codes for CASRKGGQAFDTQYF.

This clonotype was observed many times. The rearrangement joins TRBV20-1 to TRBJ2-3; possible D gene TRBD2, 6 bases. The CDR3 extends over 16 amino acids. From germline, CDR1 is DFQATT and CDR2 SNEGSKA (reference sequence). V was clipped by 5 bases and J by 0 bases, with 18 bases between them. The CDR3 protein is CSAPRRGRTSTDTQYF. The CDR3 DNA reads as TGCAGTGCTCCTCGCCGGGGGAGGACTAGCACAGATACGCAGTATTTT.